These 11 T cell receptor beta chains originate from one sample sequenced in a study of blood T cell repertoires in COVID-19. Method: immunoSEQ multiplex PCR; TCRdb's copy keeps in-frame clones and lacks some. The repertoire holds about 300,000 clones, with around 80% as singletons. Specimen: peripheral blood. These receptors came from a woman between 45 and 60 years old with acute or convalescent COVID-19.

The table lists this clone with a few counts. This rearrangement joins TRBV4-3 to TRBJ1-1; unclear D gene. This CDR3 contains 17 residues. V gave up 2 bases and J gave up 1 base, with 17 bases separating them. Germline V gene data show CDR1 as LGHNA and CDR2 as YSLEER. The CDR3 loop is CASSQTYLIDTNTEAFF. CDR3 DNA sequence: TGCGCCAGCAGCCAAACTTACCTCATAGACACGAACACTGAAGCTTTCTTT.

The V gene is TRBV29-1, the J gene TRBJ2-7; D is possibly TRBD2 (5 bases). V lost 8 bases and J 3 bases, leaving 11 bases between the germline ends. The CDR3 covers 11 residues. Germline values: CDR1 SQVTM, CDR2 ANQGSEA. In DNA form, the CDR3 reads TGCAGCAGAGATAGCGACTACGAGCAGTACTTC. Translated: CSRDSDYEQYF.

This chain links TRBV3-1 (or the pseudogene TRBV3-2) with TRBJ1-1; a possible D gene is TRBD1 (6 bases). Germline V gene lookup returns CDR1 LGHDT and CDR2 YNNKEL (reference sequence). V lost 0 bases, J lost 9 bases, and 11 bases lay in between. The CDR3 runs to 13 residues. The CDR3, as DNA: TGTGCCAGCAGCCAAGATAACAGGGTAAAAGCTTTCTTT. Translating it yields CASSQDNRVKAFF.

The chain recombines TRBV7-2 with TRBJ1-1; D is ambiguous. V shed 2 bases and J shed 6 bases, with 22 bases lying between them. Germline V CDR1 and CDR2: SGHTA, FQGNSA. The CDR3 totals 17 residues. The CDR3 coding sequence is TGTGCCAGCAGCTTACCTCAAGCGGACTCACGGCAGGCTGAAGCTTTCTTT. Its protein product is CASSLPQADSRQAEAFF.

The chain has TRBV5-4 and TRBJ2-7; the match to TRBD1 covers 8 bases. The CDR3 is 15 amino acids. V lost 5 bases, J lost 5 bases, and 12 bases stayed unmatched. Germline assignment: CDR1 SGHNT and CDR2 YYREEE (reference sequence). CDR3 in DNA: TGTGCCAGCAGGTTCACAGGGGGGAAGAACCACGAGCAGTACTTC. The encoded protein is CASRFTGGKNHEQYF.

This clone was counted a single time. The chain uses TRBV30 and TRBJ1-1; perhaps TRBD1 as D (6 bases). Trimming stripped 4 bases from V and 6 bases from J, with 12 bases between. The length of the CDR3 is 12 residues. Germline CDR1 GTSNPN, CDR2 SVGIG (reference sequence). The CDR3 nucleotides read TGTGCCTGGAAGAACAGGGTTTCTGAAGCTTTCTTT. Protein: CAWKNRVSEAFF.

V and J are TRBV27 and TRBJ2-3, with TRBD1 matching over 8 bases. V lost 5 bases and J lost 2; bases outside the gene matches: 6. Germline values: CDR1 MNHEY, CDR2 SMNVEV (reference sequence). The CDR3 is made up of 15 amino acids. CDR3 sequence (DNA): TGTGCCAGCAGTCAGGGGGCTCTTAACACAGATACGCAGTATTTT. It translates to CASSQGALNTDTQYF.

The chain has TRBV11-2 and TRBJ1-2; the match to TRBD1 covers 8 bases. The V gene's germline CDR1 is SGHAT and CDR2 FQNNGV. V lost 6 bases and J lost 8; bases outside the gene matches: 17. This CDR3 is built from 16 residues. The CDR3 sequence is CASRGTGIFEPGGYTF. In nucleotides, the CDR3 is TGTGCCAGCAGGGGGACAGGAATCTTTGAGCCTGGCGGCTACACCTTC.

This clone was detected once. The chain has TRBV15 and TRBJ1-4; possibly TRBD1 for D (5 bases). Trimming took 5 bases from V and 5 from J, leaving 15 bases between them. This CDR3 comprises 15 residues. The germline CDR1 and CDR2 sequences are LNHNV and YYDKDF (reference sequence). The CDR3 nucleotides are TGTGCCACCAGCGGGGGGTACAGTGGAAATGAAAAACTGTTTTTT. Encoded protein: CATSGGYSGNEKLFF. Full variable domain (remainder filled in from reference TRBV15 and TRBJ1-4): DAMVIQNPRYQVTQFGKPVTLSCSQTLNHNVMYWYQQKSSQAPKLLFHYYDKDFNNEADTPDNFQSRRPNTSFCFLDIRSPGLGDTAMYLCATSGGYSGNEKLFFGSGTQLSVL.

This chain connects TRBV27 to TRBJ2-1; 10 positions match TRBD2. This CDR3 comprises 15 residues. Per the germline V gene, CDR1 is MNHEY and CDR2 is SMNVEV (reference sequence). V lost 7 bases to trimming and J lost 0 bases; unmatched junction nucleotides: 3. CDR3 bases: TGTGCCAGCATCCCTAGCGGGAGCTCCTACAATGAGCAGTTCTTC. Protein: CASIPSGSSYNEQFF.

This chain connects TRBV19 to TRBJ2-2, with 9 nucleotides matching TRBD2. The CDR3 length is 15 residues. V dropped 9 bases and J dropped 0; count of bases not matched to a gene: 5. Germline V lookup: CDR1 LNHDA, CDR2 SQIVND (reference sequence). CDR3 sequence: CASPRLAANTGELFF. CDR3 bases: TGTGCCAGCCCCCGACTAGCGGCGAACACCGGGGAGCTGTTTTTT.